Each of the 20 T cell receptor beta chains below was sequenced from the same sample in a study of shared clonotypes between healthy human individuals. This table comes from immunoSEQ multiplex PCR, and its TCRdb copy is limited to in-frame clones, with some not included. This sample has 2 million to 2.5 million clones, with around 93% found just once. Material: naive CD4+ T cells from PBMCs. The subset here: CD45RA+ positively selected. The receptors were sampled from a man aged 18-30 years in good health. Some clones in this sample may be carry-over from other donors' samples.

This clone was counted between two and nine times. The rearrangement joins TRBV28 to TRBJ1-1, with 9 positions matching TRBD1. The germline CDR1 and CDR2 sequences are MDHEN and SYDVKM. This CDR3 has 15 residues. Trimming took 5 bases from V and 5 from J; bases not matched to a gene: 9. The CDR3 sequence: CASSIVTGGRTEAFF. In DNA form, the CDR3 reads TGTGCCAGCAGTATAGTGACAGGGGGTAGAACTGAAGCTTTCTTT.

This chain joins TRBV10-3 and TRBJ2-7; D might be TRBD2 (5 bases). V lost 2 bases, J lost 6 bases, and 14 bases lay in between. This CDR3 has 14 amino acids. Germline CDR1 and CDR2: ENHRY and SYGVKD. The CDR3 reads CAISERGVLFEQYF. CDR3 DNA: TGTGCCATCAGTGAGCGGGGTGTCCTCTTCGAGCAGTACTTC.

CDR3 sequence: CASSFSGADNTGELFF. As DNA, the CDR3 is TGCGCCAGCAGCTTTAGCGGGGCCGATAACACCGGGGAGCTGTTTTTT. V and J are TRBV5-1 and TRBJ2-2, with 8 bases identical to TRBD2. This CDR3 is 16 amino acids long. V was clipped by 2 bases and J by 2 bases; unmatched bases: 5. The germline CDR1 and CDR2 sequences are SGHRS and YFSETQ.

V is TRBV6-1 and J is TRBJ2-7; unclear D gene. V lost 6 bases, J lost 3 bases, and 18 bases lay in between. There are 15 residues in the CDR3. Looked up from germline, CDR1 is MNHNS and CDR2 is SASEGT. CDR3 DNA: TGTGCCAGCAGCGAAAGGGCTACCCCGAACTACGAGCAGTACTTC. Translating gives CASSERATPNYEQYF.

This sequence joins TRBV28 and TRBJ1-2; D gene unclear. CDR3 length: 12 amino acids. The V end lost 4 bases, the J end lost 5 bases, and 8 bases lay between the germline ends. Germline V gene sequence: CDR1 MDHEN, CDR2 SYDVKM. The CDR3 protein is CASSWQIYGYTF. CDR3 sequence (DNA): TGTGCCAGCAGTTGGCAGATATATGGCTACACCTTC.

The CDR3 coding sequence is TGTGCCAGCAGCTGGACAGGGGCCTCGATGCCCCAGCATTTT. Amino acids: CASSWTGASMPQHF. The chain joins TRBV28 to TRBJ1-5; 9 bases fit TRBD1. V shed 6 bases, J shed 9 bases, and the junction held 9 bases outside the gene matches. In germline, CDR1 is MDHEN, CDR2 SYDVKM. CDR3 length equals 14 residues.

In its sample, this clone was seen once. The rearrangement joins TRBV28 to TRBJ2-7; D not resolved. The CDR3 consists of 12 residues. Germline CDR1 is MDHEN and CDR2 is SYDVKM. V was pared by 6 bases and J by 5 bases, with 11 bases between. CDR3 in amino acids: CASRESRNEQYF. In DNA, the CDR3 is TGTGCCAGCAGAGAGAGCAGAAACGAGCAGTACTTC.

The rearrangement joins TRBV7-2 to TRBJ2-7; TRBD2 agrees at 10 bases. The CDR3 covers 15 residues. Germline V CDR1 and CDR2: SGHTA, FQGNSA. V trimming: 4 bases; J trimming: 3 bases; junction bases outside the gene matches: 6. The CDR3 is CASSYSSGSDYEQYF. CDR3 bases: TGTGCCAGCAGCTACTCTAGCGGGAGCGACTACGAGCAGTACTTC.

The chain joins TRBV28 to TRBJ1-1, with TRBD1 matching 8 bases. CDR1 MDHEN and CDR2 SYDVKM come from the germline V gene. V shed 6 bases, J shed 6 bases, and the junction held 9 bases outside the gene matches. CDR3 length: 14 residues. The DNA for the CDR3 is TGTGCCAGCAGCCCCGCAGGGGGCGCTGCTGAAGCTTTCTTT. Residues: CASSPAGGAAEAFF.

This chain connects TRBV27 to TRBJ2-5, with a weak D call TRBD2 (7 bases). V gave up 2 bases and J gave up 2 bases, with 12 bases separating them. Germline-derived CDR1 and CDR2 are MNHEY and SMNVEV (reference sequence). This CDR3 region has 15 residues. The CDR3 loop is CASSLGGAGQETQYF. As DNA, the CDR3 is TGTGCCAGCAGTTTAGGGGGGGCAGGACAAGAGACCCAGTACTTC.

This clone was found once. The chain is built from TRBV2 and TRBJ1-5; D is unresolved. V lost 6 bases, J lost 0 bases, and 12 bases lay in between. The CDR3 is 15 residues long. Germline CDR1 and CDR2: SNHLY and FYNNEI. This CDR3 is CASRSGSYSNQPQHF. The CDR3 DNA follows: TGTGCCAGCAGGTCGGGGAGCTATAGCAATCAGCCCCAGCATTTT. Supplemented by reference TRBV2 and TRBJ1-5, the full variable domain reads EPEVTQTPSHQVTQMGQEVILRCVPISNHLYFYWYRQILGQKVEFLVSFYNNEISEKSEIFDDQFSVERPDGSNFTLKIRSTKLEDSAMYFCASRSGSYSNQPQHFGDGTRLSIL.

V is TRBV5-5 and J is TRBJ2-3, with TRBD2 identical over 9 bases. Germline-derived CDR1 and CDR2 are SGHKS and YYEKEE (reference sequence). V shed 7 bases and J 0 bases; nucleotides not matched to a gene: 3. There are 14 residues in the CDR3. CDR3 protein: CASASGRSTDTQYF. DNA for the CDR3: TGTGCCAGCGCAAGCGGGAGGAGCACAGATACGCAGTATTTT.

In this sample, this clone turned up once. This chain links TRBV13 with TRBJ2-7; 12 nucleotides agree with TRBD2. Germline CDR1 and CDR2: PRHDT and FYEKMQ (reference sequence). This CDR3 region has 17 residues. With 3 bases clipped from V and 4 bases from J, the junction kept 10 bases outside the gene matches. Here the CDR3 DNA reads TGTGCCAGCAGCTTTCGGACTAGCGGGATTACCATGTACGAGCAGTACTTC. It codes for CASSFRTSGITMYEQYF. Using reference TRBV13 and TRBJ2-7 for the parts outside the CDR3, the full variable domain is AAGVIQSPRHLIKEKRETATLKCYPIPRHDTVYWYQQGPGQDPQFLISFYEKMQSDKGSIPDRFSAQQFSDYHSELNMSSLELGDSALYFCASSFRTSGITMYEQYFGPGTRLTVT.

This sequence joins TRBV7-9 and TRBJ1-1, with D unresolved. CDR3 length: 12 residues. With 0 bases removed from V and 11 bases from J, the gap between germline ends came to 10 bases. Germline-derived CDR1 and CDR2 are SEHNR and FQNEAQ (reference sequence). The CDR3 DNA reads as TGTGCCAGCAGCTTAGCGGAGAGGAGGGCTTTCTTT. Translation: CASSLAERRAFF.

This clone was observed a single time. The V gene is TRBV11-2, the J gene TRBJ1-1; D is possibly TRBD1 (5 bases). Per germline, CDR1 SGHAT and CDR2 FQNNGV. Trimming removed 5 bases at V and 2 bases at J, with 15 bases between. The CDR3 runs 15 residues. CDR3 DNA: TGTGCCAGCAGCCCCGCCGGGGACGCAAACACTGAAGCTTTCTTT. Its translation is CASSPAGDANTEAFF.

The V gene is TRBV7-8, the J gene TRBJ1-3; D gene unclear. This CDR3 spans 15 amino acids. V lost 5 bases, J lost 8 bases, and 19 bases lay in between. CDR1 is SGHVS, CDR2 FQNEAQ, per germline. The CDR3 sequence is CASSPEPWRADTIYF. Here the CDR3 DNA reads TGTGCCAGCAGCCCCGAACCGTGGAGGGCGGACACCATATATTTT.

CDR3 loop: CASTPGPKATQYF. CDR3 coding DNA: TGTGCCAGCACCCCGGGACCAAAGGCTACGCAGTATTTT. V usage is TRBV2 and J usage is TRBJ2-3, with D perhaps matching TRBD1 or TRBD2 (5 bases each). This CDR3 is 13 amino acids long. The V and J ends lost 7 bases and 8 bases respectively, with 16 bases between them. Germline lookup yields CDR1 SNHLY and CDR2 FYNNEI.

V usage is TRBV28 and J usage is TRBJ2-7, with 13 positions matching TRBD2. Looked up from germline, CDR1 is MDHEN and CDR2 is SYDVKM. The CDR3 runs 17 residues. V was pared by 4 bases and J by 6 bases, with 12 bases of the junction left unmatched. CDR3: CASSSRLAGGFIREQYF. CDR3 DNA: TGTGCCAGCAGTTCCAGACTAGCGGGGGGATTTATACGCGAGCAGTACTTC.

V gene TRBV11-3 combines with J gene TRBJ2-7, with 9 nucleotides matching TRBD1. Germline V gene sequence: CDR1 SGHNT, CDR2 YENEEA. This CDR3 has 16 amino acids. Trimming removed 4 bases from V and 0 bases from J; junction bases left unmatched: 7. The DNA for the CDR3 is TGTGCCAGCAGCTCTGGGACAGGGCCGAGCTCCTACGAGCAGTACTTC. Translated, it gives CASSSGTGPSSYEQYF.

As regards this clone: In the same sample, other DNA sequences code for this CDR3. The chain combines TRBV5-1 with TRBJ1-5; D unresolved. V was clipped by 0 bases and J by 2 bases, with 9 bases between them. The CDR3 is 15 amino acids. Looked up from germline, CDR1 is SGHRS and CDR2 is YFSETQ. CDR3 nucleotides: TGCGCCAGCAGCTTGGAAGGTGGCCGCAATCAGCCCCAGCATTTT. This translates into CASSLEGGRNQPQHF.